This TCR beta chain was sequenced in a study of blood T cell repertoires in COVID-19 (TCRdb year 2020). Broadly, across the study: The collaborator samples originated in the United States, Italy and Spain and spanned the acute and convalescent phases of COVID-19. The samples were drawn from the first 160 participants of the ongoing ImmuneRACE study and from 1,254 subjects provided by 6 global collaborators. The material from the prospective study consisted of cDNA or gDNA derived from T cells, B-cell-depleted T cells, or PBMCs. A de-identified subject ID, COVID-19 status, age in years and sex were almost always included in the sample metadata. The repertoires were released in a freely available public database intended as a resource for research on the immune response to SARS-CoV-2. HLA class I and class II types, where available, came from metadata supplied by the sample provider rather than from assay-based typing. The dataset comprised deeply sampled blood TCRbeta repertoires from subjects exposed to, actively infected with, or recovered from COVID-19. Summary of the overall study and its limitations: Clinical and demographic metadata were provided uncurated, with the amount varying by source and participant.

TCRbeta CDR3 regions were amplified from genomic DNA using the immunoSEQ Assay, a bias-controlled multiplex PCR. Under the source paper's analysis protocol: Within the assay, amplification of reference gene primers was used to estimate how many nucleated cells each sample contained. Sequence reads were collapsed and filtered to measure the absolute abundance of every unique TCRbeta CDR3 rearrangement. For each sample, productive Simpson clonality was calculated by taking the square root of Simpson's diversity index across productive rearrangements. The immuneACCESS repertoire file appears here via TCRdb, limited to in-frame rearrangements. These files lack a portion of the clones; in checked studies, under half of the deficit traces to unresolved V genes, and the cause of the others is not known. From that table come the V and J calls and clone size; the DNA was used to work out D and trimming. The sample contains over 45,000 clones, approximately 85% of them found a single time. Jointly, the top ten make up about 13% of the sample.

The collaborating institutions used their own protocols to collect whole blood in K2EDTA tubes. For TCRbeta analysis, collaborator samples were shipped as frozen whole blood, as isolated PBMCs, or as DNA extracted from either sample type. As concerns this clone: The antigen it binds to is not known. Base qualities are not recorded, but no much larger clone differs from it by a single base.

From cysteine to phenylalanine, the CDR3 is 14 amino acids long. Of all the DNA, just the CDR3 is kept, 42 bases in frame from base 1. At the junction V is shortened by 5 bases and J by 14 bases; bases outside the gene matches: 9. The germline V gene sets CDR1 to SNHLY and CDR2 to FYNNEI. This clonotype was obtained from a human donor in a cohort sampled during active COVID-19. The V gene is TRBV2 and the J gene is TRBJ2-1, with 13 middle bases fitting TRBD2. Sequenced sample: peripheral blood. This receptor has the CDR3 CASSIRTSGSGKFF. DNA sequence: TGTGCCAGCAGTATCCGGACTAGCGGGAGTGGTAAGTTCTTC.